Below are 18 T cell receptor beta chains sequenced from a single sample in a study of blood T cell repertoires in COVID-19. Generated by immunoSEQ multiplex PCR, the TCRdb table keeps only in-frame clones and is missing some. Of roughly 150,000 clones in the sample, 83% were seen once. The sequencing input was peripheral blood. The source of these receptors is a woman over 75 with acute or convalescent COVID-19.

This sequence joins TRBV4-3 and TRBJ1-4; D is unclear. Between the trimmed V and J ends, which lost 1 base and 0 bases, there was a span of 9 bases. The CDR3 loop spans 16 amino acids. Germline CDR1 and CDR2: LGHNA and YSLEER. The CDR3 DNA reads as TGCGCCAGCAGCCAAGGGCAGACTGCAACTAATGAAAAACTGTTTTTT. Amino acids: CASSQGQTATNEKLFF.

V is TRBV5-1 and J is TRBJ2-2; 8 bases agree with TRBD1. The CDR3 is made up of 15 amino acids. Germline CDR1 is SGHRS and CDR2 is YFSETQ. V trimming: 0 bases; J trimming: 5 bases; junction bases outside the gene matches: 3. The CDR3 bases are TGCGCCAGCAGCTTGGACAGGGGGGAGACCGGGGAGCTGTTTTTT. This codes for CASSLDRGETGELFF.

The chain has TRBV27 and TRBJ1-1; the D is unclear. Deletions cut 6 bases from V and 4 bases from J, with 15 bases between. This CDR3 comprises 14 residues. CDR1 and CDR2 from the germline V gene are MNHEY and SMNVEV (reference sequence). The CDR3: CASRGGEVGTEAFF. The CDR3 DNA sequence: TGTGCCAGCAGGGGCGGGGAGGTCGGCACTGAAGCTTTCTTT.

This sequence joins TRBV27 and TRBJ2-2; the match to TRBD1 covers 7 bases. The CDR3 sequence is 16 residues long. Germline lookup yields CDR1 MNHEY and CDR2 SMNVEV (reference sequence). J was trimmed by 6 bases and V by 0 bases; bases with no gene match: 7. The CDR3 region is CASSLSGQLISGELFF. CDR3 DNA: TGTGCCAGCAGTTTATCGGGACAGTTGATCTCCGGGGAGCTGTTTTTT.

The rearrangement joins TRBV21-1 to TRBJ1-5; TRBD1 reflects the table's D call only, with no check against the DNA. TRBV21-1 is a known pseudogene. The CDR3 length is 15 residues. CDR3: CASSRQQGVNQPQHF. Written as DNA, the CDR3 is TGTGCCAGCAGCAGACAGCAGGGGGTCAATCAGCCCCAGCATTTT.

The chain has TRBV19 and TRBJ2-6; weak D call: TRBD2 (6 bases). CDR3 length: 17 residues. Per germline, CDR1 LNHDA and CDR2 SQIVND (reference sequence). With 9 bases removed from V and 0 bases from J, the gap between germline ends came to 18 bases. The CDR3 region has the DNA TGTGCCAGCAGCGGGCCCAGGGCCCTCTCTGGGGCCAACGTCCTGACTTTC. Protein sequence: CASSGPRALSGANVLTF.

The chain employs TRBV4-1 and TRBJ2-7; 7 nucleotides match TRBD2. The CDR3 extends over 16 amino acids. V shed 3 bases and J 5 bases; nucleotides not matched to a gene: 13. Looked up from germline, CDR1 is MGHRA and CDR2 is YSYEKL. The CDR3 is CASSQKGGSRLDEQYF. In DNA, the CDR3 is TGCGCCAGCAGCCAGAAGGGCGGGAGTAGACTCGACGAGCAGTACTTC.

There are a few counts of this clone. This chain connects TRBV5-4 to TRBJ2-2; 9 bases are shared with TRBD1. The length of the CDR3 is 14 residues. Germline lookup yields CDR1 SGHNT and CDR2 YYREEE (reference sequence). With 0 bases clipped from V and 6 bases from J, the junction kept 0 bases outside the gene matches. CDR3 protein: CASSLGQGAGELFF. The CDR3 nucleotides are TGTGCCAGCAGCTTGGGACAGGGGGCCGGGGAGCTGTTTTTT.

The V gene is TRBV19, the J gene TRBJ1-2; 8 bases are a match to TRBD1. Germline loops: CDR1 LNHDA, CDR2 SQIVND (reference sequence). Germline trimming cut 6 bases from V and 5 bases from J; bases unmatched to any gene: 8. This CDR3 comprises 14 residues. The CDR3 loop is CASSGQGQGYGYTF. CDR3 sequence (DNA): TGTGCCAGTAGCGGACAGGGCCAGGGGTATGGCTACACCTTC.

The chain recombines TRBV7-2 with TRBJ2-7; no reliable D call. The CDR3 extends over 11 amino acids. With 5 bases removed from V and 7 bases from J, the gap between germline ends came to 9 bases. Per the germline V gene, CDR1 is SGHTA and CDR2 is FQGNSA. CDR3 in DNA: TGTGCCAGCAGCGAAACTCGGGAGCAGTACTTC. Protein sequence: CASSETREQYF.

This chain joins TRBV5-1 and TRBJ2-7; D may be TRBD1 (5 bases). This CDR3 region has 13 residues. V lost 2 bases and J lost 7, with 13 bases in between. CDR1 and CDR2 from the germline V gene are SGHRS and YFSETQ. CDR3 amino acids: CASSFERGREQYF. CDR3 bases: TGCGCCAGCAGCTTCGAAAGGGGTAGGGAGCAGTACTTC.

The V gene is TRBV9, the J gene TRBJ2-1; D not certain. Trimming took 1 base from V and 6 from J, leaving 11 bases between them. The length of the CDR3 is 14 residues. CDR1 is SGDLS, CDR2 YYNGEE, per germline. The CDR3 protein is CASSVTRNSNEQFF. The CDR3 region has the DNA TGTGCCAGCAGCGTAACCAGGAATAGCAATGAGCAGTTCTTC.

This clone was counted a single time. This chain links TRBV6-5 with TRBJ2-5, with 8 bases fitting TRBD1. This CDR3 has 14 residues. The V gene's germline CDR1 is MNHEY and CDR2 SVGAGI. The V segment lost 6 bases and the J segment 1 base; nucleotides outside the gene matches: 4. The chain's CDR3 is CASRAGQGQETQYF. CDR3 in DNA: TGTGCCAGCAGAGCAGGACAGGGCCAAGAGACCCAGTACTTC.

This clone was seen more than once but under ten times. The chain joins TRBV19 to TRBJ2-2, with a weak D call TRBD2 (6 bases). The CDR3 consists of 13 residues. V lost 5 bases and J lost 6, with 10 bases in between. Germline V gene data show CDR1 as LNHDA and CDR2 as SQIVND (reference sequence). The CDR3 region has the DNA TGTGCCAGTAGTCCGGACTACGCCGGGGAGCTGTTTTTT. It encodes CASSPDYAGELFF.

V and J are TRBV5-1 and TRBJ2-4; a possible D gene is TRBD1 (5 bases). Trimming took off 0 bases at V and 6 bases at J, with 10 bases between the two ends. CDR3 length: 14 residues. The germline V gene has CDR1 SGHRS and CDR2 YFSETQ. The DNA of the CDR3 is TGCGCCAGCAGCTTGGAACAGGCGTCAAACATTCAGTACTTC. As protein: CASSLEQASNIQYF.

The chain uses TRBV5-1 and TRBJ2-2, with TRBD1 matching over 9 bases. The ends lost 2 bases at V and 4 bases at J; junction bases unmatched: 6. Germline lookup yields CDR1 SGHRS and CDR2 YFSETQ. This CDR3 is built from 16 residues. CDR3 sequence reads: CASSFSIQGATGELFF. The CDR3 DNA reads as TGCGCCAGCAGCTTTAGTATACAGGGGGCCACCGGGGAGCTGTTTTTT.

The chain employs TRBV29-1 and TRBJ2-3; 10 bases agree with TRBD2. The CDR3 runs to 17 residues. CDR1 and CDR2 (germline): SQVTM, ANQGSEA. The V and J ends lost 6 bases and 8 bases, in that order; junction bases with no gene match: 20. This CDR3 reads CSVDLAGALLISSTQYF. CDR3 DNA sequence: TGCAGCGTGGATCTAGCGGGAGCGTTACTAATATCATCTACGCAGTATTTT.

The rearrangement joins TRBV9 to TRBJ2-5, with TRBD2 identical over 8 bases. V was pared by 3 bases and J by 4 bases, with 8 bases of the junction left unmatched. Germline V gives CDR1 SGDLS, CDR2 YYNGEE. The CDR3 spans 15 residues. The CDR3, as DNA: TGTGCCAGCAGCGCCACGGGGGGGTTTCGAGAGACCCAGTACTTC. Its protein is CASSATGGFRETQYF.